This is a list of T cell receptor beta chains from one sample in a study of blood T cells in healthy people across ages. TCRdb passed the 5' RACE reads through MiXCR, listing each CDR3 protein once. The sample has about 680,000 distinct CDR3 sequences, more than 40% seen once. Material: blood. These receptors originate from a woman in her sixties in good health. CDR3s include the opening cysteine and the closing phenylalanine or tryptophan. The D gene is left open where the match is weak. Where a row states a size, it is once, few, many or the class of an expanded clone; other rows omit it.

>TRBJ2-7|many|.|TRBV3-1
CASSQFYEQYF
TGTGCCAGCAGCCAATTCTACGAGCAGTACTTC
>TRBJ2-4|.|TRBD1|TRBV7-2
CASSLAGTGGQNIQYF
TGTGCCAGCAGCTTAGCAGGGACAGGGGGACAAAACATTCAGTACTTC
>TRBJ2-2|.|.|TRBV28
CASSLGGVLTGELFF
TGTGCCAGCAGTTTGGGCGGGGTACTCACCGGGGAGCTGTTTTTT
>TRBJ1-1|.|.|TRBV9
CASSVARDTEAFF
TGTGCCAGCAGCGTAGCGAGGGACACTGAAGCTTTCTTT
>TRBJ2-7|few|.|TRBV14
CASSQELQTYEQYF
TGTGCCAGCAGCCAAGAATTACAGACCTACGAGCAGTACTTC
>TRBJ2-1|.|.|TRBV5-1
CASGLAFSVYNEQFF
TGCGCCAGCGGCTTGGCCTTTTCCGTCTACAATGAGCAGTTCTTC
>TRBJ1-1|.|.|TRBV4-3
CAGSQGVGRDTEAFF
TGCGCCGGCAGCCAAGGAGTCGGGAGAGACACTGAAGCTTTCTTT
>TRBJ2-1|.|TRBD2|TRBV7-8
CASSFPPRLAQKNEQFF
TGTGCCAGCAGCTTCCCCCCTCGACTAGCGCAAAAAAATGAGCAGTTCTTC
>TRBJ2-1|few|.|TRBV7-2
CASSLAGPPNSYNEQFF
TGTGCCAGCAGCTTAGCGGGACCACCAAACTCCTACAATGAGCAGTTCTTC
>TRBJ2-5|.|.|TRBV6-2/TRBV6-3
CASSTPGLQETQYF
TGTGCCAGCAGCACCCCGGGACTCCAAGAGACCCAGTACTTC
>TRBJ1-5|few|.|TRBV12-3/TRBV12-4
CASSLMGDGNQPQHF
TGTGCCAGCAGTTTAATGGGGGACGGCAATCAGCCCCAGCATTTT
>TRBJ2-7|few|.|TRBV5-5
CASSLEGQYEQYF
TGTGCCAGCAGCTTGGAGGGCCAGTACGAGCAGTACTTC
>TRBJ2-1|.|.|TRBV5-6
CASSFQVFGNEQFF
TGTGCCAGCAGCTTTCAAGTTTTCGGGAATGAGCAGTTCTTC
>TRBJ2-7|.|.|TRBV20-1
CSAVAYEQYF
TGCAGTGCAGTAGCTTACGAGCAGTACTTC
>TRBJ1-1|few|.|TRBV20-1
CSARGLRPEAFF
TGCAGTGCTAGAGGTCTCCGTCCTGAAGCTTTCTTT
>TRBJ2-3|few|TRBD2|TRBV2
CASSDQSTTSGSVSTDTQYF
TGTGCCAGCAGTGATCAATCGACGACTAGCGGGAGCGTCAGCACAGATACGCAGTATTTT
>TRBJ2-7|few|.|TRBV5-1
CASSGLSSAYEQYF
TGCGCCAGCAGCGGCCTTTCCTCGGCATACGAGCAGTACTTC
>TRBJ2-1|.|TRBD1|TRBV7-2
CASSPGRTGHNEQFF
TGTGCCAGCAGCCCGGGGCGGACAGGACATAATGAGCAGTTCTTC
>TRBJ2-7|.|.|TRBV5-1
CASSLERPEEPYEQYF
TGCGCCAGCAGCTTGGAGAGGCCAGAGGAACCCTACGAGCAGTACTTC
>TRBJ2-1|once|TRBD2|TRBV5-6
CASSLTSGNSYNEQFF
TGTGCCAGCAGCTTGACTAGCGGGAACTCCTACAATGAGCAGTTCTTC
>TRBJ2-3|.|TRBD2|TRBV20-1
CSVGGLADTDTQYF
TGCAGTGTAGGGGGACTAGCGGACACAGATACGCAGTATTTT
>TRBJ2-7|.|.|TRBV7-2
CASSVLSGYEQYF
TGTGCCAGCAGTGTGCTAAGCGGTTACGAGCAGTACTTC
>TRBJ2-3|.|.|TRBV5-1
CASSLVPTDTDTQYF
TGCGCCAGCAGCTTGGTGCCTACCGACACAGATACGCAGTATTTT
>TRBJ2-1|.|.|TRBV28
CASSLYTLQGTRVYNEQFF
TGTGCCAGCAGTTTATATACACTCCAAGGGACAAGGGTTTACAATGAGCAGTTCTTC
>TRBJ2-4|.|.|TRBV7-9
CASSSAPGDIQYF
TGTGCCAGCAGCTCGGCCCCGGGAGACATTCAGTACTTC
>TRBJ2-3|few|.|TRBV5-5
CASSLRGDSPTNTQYF
TGTGCCAGCAGCTTGAGGGGTGACAGCCCAACAAATACGCAGTATTTT
>TRBJ2-7|.|.|TRBV6-5
CASRYSPGLYEQYF
TGTGCCAGCAGGTACTCGCCTGGGTTGTACGAGCAGTACTTC
>TRBJ1-1|.|.|TRBV20-1
CSARVWGNTEAFF
TGCAGTGCTAGAGTGTGGGGGAACACTGAAGCTTTCTTT
>TRBJ2-7|.|TRBD1|TRBV28
CASSRGQGWNNEQYF
TGTGCCAGCAGCCGGGGACAGGGATGGAACAATGAGCAGTACTTC
>TRBJ1-2|.|.|TRBV20-1
CSARPTANYGYTF
TGCAGTGCTAGGCCTACAGCCAACTATGGCTACACCTTC
>TRBJ2-7|.|TRBD2|TRBV15
CATSRDPLAAYEQYF
TGTGCCACCAGCAGAGATCCACTAGCGGCTTACGAGCAGTACTTC
>TRBJ1-6|many|.|TRBV20-1
CSATVGSLHF
TGCAGTGCCACCGTCGGTTCCCTCCACTTT
>TRBJ2-5|.|.|TRBV5-1
CASRSGIPPGETQYF
TGCGCCAGCAGGTCAGGGATACCGCCGGGGGAGACCCAGTACTTC
>TRBJ1-1|.|.|TRBV12-3/TRBV12-4
CASTLGGVNTEAFF
TGTGCCAGCACCTTGGGGGGCGTGAACACTGAAGCTTTCTTT
>TRBJ1-4|few|.|TRBV6-6
CASSYPEWDTINEKLFF
TGTGCCAGCAGTTACCCGGAGTGGGACACTATTAATGAAAAACTGTTTTTT
>TRBJ2-7|.|.|TRBV20-1
CSAREGTASSYEQYF
TGCAGTGCTAGAGAGGGGACGGCCAGCTCCTACGAGCAGTACTTC
>TRBJ2-2|.|.|TRBV4-3
CASSQAGNTGELFF
TGCGCCAGCAGCCAAGCGGGCAACACCGGGGAGCTGTTTTTT
>TRBJ1-1|.|.|TRBV9
CASSDVDRMNTEAFF
TGTGCCAGCAGCGATGTCGACAGGATGAACACTGAAGCTTTCTTT
>TRBJ2-3|.|.|TRBV27
CASSGSTSRDTQYF
TGTGCCAGTAGTGGGAGCACGTCTCGGGATACGCAGTATTTT
>TRBJ2-1|.|.|TRBV15
CATSRFKDVSSYNEQFF
TGTGCCACCAGCAGATTTAAGGACGTCAGCTCCTACAATGAGCAGTTCTTC
>TRBJ2-1|.|TRBD2|TRBV20-1
CSARPPSGSGREQFF
TGCAGTGCTAGGCCCCCTAGCGGGAGTGGTAGGGAGCAGTTCTTC
>TRBJ1-2|.|TRBD1|TRBV7-9
CASSHPRDSSLNYGYTF
TGTGCCAGCAGCCACCCCCGGGACAGCTCGTTAAACTATGGCTACACCTTC
>TRBJ2-3|.|TRBD2|TRBV5-1
CASSDPSGRTDTQYF
TGCGCCAGCAGCGACCCTAGCGGGAGGACAGATACGCAGTATTTT
>TRBJ2-7|many|TRBD2|TRBV7-8
CASSPSRRGLARTYEQYF
TGTGCCAGCAGCCCCTCCCGCCGGGGACTAGCTAGGACCTACGAGCAGTACTTC
>TRBJ2-3|.|.|TRBV7-8
CASSFHGRLSTDTQYF
TGTGCCAGCAGCTTCCATGGACGGTTAAGCACAGATACGCAGTATTTT
>TRBJ2-5|.|.|TRBV4-1
CASSQDLEGQPWETQYF
TGCGCCAGCAGCCAAGATCTCGAAGGACAGCCATGGGAGACCCAGTACTTC
>TRBJ2-1|.|.|TRBV14
CASSQDVAPTRQNNEQFF
TGTGCCAGCAGCCAAGATGTGGCCCCGACTAGACAGAACAATGAGCAGTTCTTC
>TRBJ2-3|few|.|TRBV28
CASTSPVTDTQYF
TGTGCCAGCACTTCTCCCGTCACAGATACGCAGTATTTT
>TRBJ1-5|.|.|TRBV2
CASSAVASNQPQHF
TGTGCCAGCAGCGCCGTGGCCTCCAATCAGCCCCAGCATTTT
>TRBJ1-2|many|TRBD1|TRBV20-1
CSALMLDRGHGYTF
TGCAGTGCTCTGATGCTGGACAGGGGGCATGGCTACACCTTC
>TRBJ2-3|.|TRBD2|TRBV12-3/TRBV12-4
CASSPRGSGSKDTQYF
TGTGCCAGCAGTCCGCGGGGTAGCGGGAGTAAAGATACGCAGTATTTT
>TRBJ2-4|once|.|TRBV7-2
CASSFGGWGKNIQYF
TGTGCCAGCAGCTTCGGGGGCTGGGGCAAAAACATTCAGTACTTC
>TRBJ2-3|.|TRBD2|TRBV24-1
CATSQGTSGRLDTQYF
TGTGCCACCAGCCAAGGGACTAGCGGGAGATTAGATACGCAGTATTTT
>TRBJ1-2|.|.|TRBV2
CASSESGVRFYGYTF
TGTGCCAGCAGTGAGTCGGGGGTTCGGTTCTATGGCTACACCTTC
>TRBJ2-6|.|.|TRBV20-1
CSASDGSSGANVLTF
TGCAGTGCTAGCGATGGCAGCTCTGGGGCCAACGTCCTGACTTTC
>TRBJ1-1|.|.|TRBV29-1
CSVEGTANTEAFF
TGCAGCGTTGAAGGGACAGCCAACACTGAAGCTTTCTTT
>TRBJ2-3|.|.|TRBV7-2
CANSSLGLAISTDTQYF
TGTGCCAACAGCTCTCTGGGGCTAGCGATTAGCACAGATACGCAGTATTTT
>TRBJ2-5|.|.|TRBV7-9
CASSKESRQPQYF
TGTGCCAGCAGCAAAGAAAGTAGGCAGCCCCAGTACTTC
>TRBJ2-7|few|.|TRBV29-1
CSVTQGVYEQYF
TGCAGCGTAACACAGGGTGTCTACGAGCAGTACTTC
>TRBJ1-2|.|TRBD1|TRBV2
CASGQNYGYTF
TGTGCGTCGGGACAGAACTATGGCTACACCTTC